The 17 T cell receptor beta chains below come from one sample, sequenced in a study of shared clonotypes between healthy human individuals. The assay was immunoSEQ multiplex PCR, and TCRdb's table has in-frame clones only and misses some. The sample gives roughly 1 million clones, about 74% of which show up once; over 1.3% is in the top ten. The sample comprised memory CD4+ T cells sorted from blood. Subset: CD45RA-negative fraction. The receptors originated from a man younger than 35 in good health.

Written as DNA, the CDR3 is TGTGCCAGCAGTTCAACCGGGAAGATGGCTAATGAAAAACTGTTTTTT. As protein: CASSSTGKMANEKLFF. This chain links TRBV28 with TRBJ1-4, with D uncertain. The CDR3 contains 16 residues. Looked up from germline, CDR1 is MDHEN and CDR2 is SYDVKM. V gave up 4 bases and J gave up 3 bases, with 15 bases separating them.

This clone was counted between two and nine times. This CDR3 is also generated by other DNA sequences in the sample. The chain uses TRBV7-2 and TRBJ2-2, with 7 nucleotides matching TRBD1. The CDR3 length is 14 residues. Germline assignment: CDR1 SGHTA and CDR2 FQGNSA. With V trimmed by 5 bases and J by 4 bases, 4 bases remained unmatched. The CDR3 DNA sequence: TGTGCCAGCAGCCCGGGGACAGCCACCGGGGAGCTGTTTTTT. Its protein product is CASSPGTATGELFF.

This clone was observed a single time. The chain carries TRBV18 and TRBJ2-2; a possible D gene is TRBD1 (6 bases). CDR3 size: 17 residues. The germline V and J ends were trimmed by 5 bases and 2 bases, with 18 bases remaining between them. The germline V gene has CDR1 KGHSH and CDR2 LQKENI. CDR3 nucleotides: TGTGCCAGCTCATTTCGACAGGAGATTTTAAACACCGGGGAGCTGTTTTTT. Its protein product is CASSFRQEILNTGELFF. Together with reference TRBV18 and TRBJ2-2, the CDR3 gives the full variable domain: NAGVMQNPRHLVRRRGQEARLRCSPMKGHSHVYWYRQLPEEGLKFMVYLQKENIIDESGMPKERFSAEFPKEGPSILRIQQVVRGDSAAYFCASSFRQEILNTGELFFGEGSRLTVL.

This chain uses TRBV6-1 with TRBJ1-4, with D unresolved. The germline gives CDR1 MNHNS, CDR2 SASEGT. Trimming left V 6 bases short and J 2 bases short, with 13 bases between. The CDR3 covers 15 residues. Written as DNA, the CDR3 is TGTGCCAGCAGCCCGGGAGGGTCGACTAATGAAAAACTGTTTTTT. Translation gives CASSPGGSTNEKLFF.

This chain links TRBV19 with TRBJ2-5; 9 positions agree with TRBD2. Germline V lookup: CDR1 LNHDA, CDR2 SQIVND (reference sequence). The CDR3 runs to 16 residues. Germline trimming cut 3 bases from V and 5 bases from J; bases unmatched to any gene: 10. The CDR3 bases are TGTGCCAGTAGTATCGGCGGGAGGGCCATCGGGGAGACCCAGTACTTC. Translated, it gives CASSIGGRAIGETQYF.

Worth noting for this clone: This may come from a read error, since a much larger clone is one base off. This CDR3 is CAWSLRGNEQFF. The DNA for the CDR3 is TGTGCCTGGAGTCTTAGGGGCAATGAGCAGTTCTTC. The rearrangement links TRBV30 to TRBJ2-1; perhaps TRBD1 as D (5 bases). This CDR3 contains 12 residues. Germline-derived CDR1 and CDR2 are GTSNPN and SVGIG (reference sequence). Between the trimmed V and J ends, which lost 2 bases and 6 bases, there was a span of 8 bases.

The chain is built from TRBV28 and TRBJ2-7; 9 nucleotides line up with TRBD1. This CDR3 region has 16 residues. Germline trimming cut 6 bases from V and 7 bases from J; bases unmatched to any gene: 16. In germline, CDR1 is MDHEN, CDR2 SYDVKM. CDR3 DNA sequence: TGTGCCAGCAGGGGATCCGGACAGGGGCCCTCAATAGAGCAGTACTTC. Protein product: CASRGSGQGPSIEQYF.

The CDR3 sequence is CASSVRPTYEQYF. The CDR3 nucleotides are TGTGCCAGCAGCGTGCGACCCACCTACGAGCAGTACTTC. This rearrangement joins TRBV7-2 to TRBJ2-7; D not resolved. V lost 5 bases, J lost 2 bases, and 10 bases lay in between. Per the germline V gene, CDR1 is SGHTA and CDR2 is FQGNSA. CDR3 length equals 13 residues.

This clone was detected many times. V is TRBV9 and J is TRBJ2-1, with 11 bases matching TRBD1. With 4 bases clipped from V and 9 bases from J, the junction kept 9 bases outside the gene matches. Looked up from germline, CDR1 is SGDLS and CDR2 is YYNGEE. This CDR3 contains 15 residues. The CDR3 nucleotides are TGTGCCAGCAGCCCCCGGGACAGGGGGGTCGTTGAGCAGTTCTTC. Its translation: CASSPRDRGVVEQFF.

This chain uses TRBV10-1 with TRBJ2-2; no clear D. V dropped 3 bases and J dropped 0 bases, with 17 bases sitting between them. The CDR3 contains 18 residues. Germline CDR1 reads WNHNN; CDR2 reads SYGVQD (reference sequence). The CDR3 DNA sequence: TGCGCCAGCAGTGATAATCTCGGGTCCCCCACGAACACCGGGGAGCTGTTTTTT. Protein: CASSDNLGSPTNTGELFF.

The chain uses TRBV30 and TRBJ2-3, with 8 nucleotides matching TRBD1. With 4 bases clipped from V and 2 bases from J, the junction kept 11 bases outside the gene matches. Germline V gene lookup returns CDR1 GTSNPN and CDR2 SVGIG (reference sequence). The CDR3 is made up of 16 amino acids. The CDR3 DNA sequence: TGTGCCTGGACCAAGGGGACAGGCACAAACACAGATACGCAGTATTTT. Protein product: CAWTKGTGTNTDTQYF.

This clone was counted only a few times. The chain links TRBV6-1 to TRBJ2-1, with 12 bases matching TRBD2. The J segment lost 10 bases and the V segment lost 4 bases, leaving 11 bases of the junction unmatched. Germline V CDR1 and CDR2: MNHNS, SASEGT. CDR3 length: 16 residues. DNA of the CDR3: TGTGCCAGCAGTGCCCCTAGCGGGGGGGCCGGGGGAGAGCAGTTCTTC. This gives the protein CASSAPSGGAGGEQFF.

This sequence joins TRBV28 and TRBJ2-5, with D unclear. The J call is doubtful: the DNA matches TRBJ2-7 better. The CDR3 has 14 amino acids. From germline, CDR1 is MDHEN and CDR2 SYDVKM. Here the CDR3 DNA reads TGTGCCAGCAGTCCGACCTTAAGCTCCTACGAGCAGTACTTC. As protein: CASSPTLSSYEQYF.

The CDR3 DNA reads as TGTGCCAGTACCAGGACAGGGAGCTCCTACGAGCAGTACTTC. Translating it yields CASTRTGSSYEQYF. The rearrangement joins TRBV19 to TRBJ2-7; 8 bases map to TRBD1. V trimming: 7 bases; J trimming: 0 bases; junction bases outside the gene matches: 5. The germline CDR1 and CDR2 sequences are LNHDA and SQIVND (reference sequence). The CDR3 is 14 amino acids.

The V and J genes are TRBV2 and TRBJ1-3, with D possibly TRBD1 on 6 matching bases. This CDR3 has 15 amino acids. CDR1 and CDR2 (germline): SNHLY, FYNNEI. Trimming removed 4 bases at V and 4 bases at J, with 14 bases between. As DNA, the CDR3 is TGTGCCAGCAGTGCGTCCAGGGGATCGGGAAACACCATATATTTT. This translates into CASSASRGSGNTIYF.

The rearrangement joins TRBV19 to TRBJ2-7; tentative D call: TRBD1 (6 bases). The CDR3 sequence is 15 residues long. The germline CDR1 and CDR2 sequences are LNHDA and SQIVND (reference sequence). V dropped 7 bases and J dropped 0 bases, with 16 bases sitting between them. CDR3 in amino acids: CASKEQGFPSYEQYF. The CDR3 bases are TGTGCCAGTAAGGAGCAGGGGTTCCCCTCCTACGAGCAGTACTTC.

This chain joins TRBV5-1 and TRBJ2-1, with a possible D match to TRBD2 (5 bases). V was trimmed by 0 bases and J by 2 bases, leaving 9 bases between them. CDR1 and CDR2 (germline): SGHRS, YFSETQ. The CDR3 runs 15 residues. CDR3 in amino acids: CASSLEPGTYNEQFF. In nucleotides, the CDR3 is TGCGCCAGCAGCTTGGAGCCGGGGACCTACAATGAGCAGTTCTTC.